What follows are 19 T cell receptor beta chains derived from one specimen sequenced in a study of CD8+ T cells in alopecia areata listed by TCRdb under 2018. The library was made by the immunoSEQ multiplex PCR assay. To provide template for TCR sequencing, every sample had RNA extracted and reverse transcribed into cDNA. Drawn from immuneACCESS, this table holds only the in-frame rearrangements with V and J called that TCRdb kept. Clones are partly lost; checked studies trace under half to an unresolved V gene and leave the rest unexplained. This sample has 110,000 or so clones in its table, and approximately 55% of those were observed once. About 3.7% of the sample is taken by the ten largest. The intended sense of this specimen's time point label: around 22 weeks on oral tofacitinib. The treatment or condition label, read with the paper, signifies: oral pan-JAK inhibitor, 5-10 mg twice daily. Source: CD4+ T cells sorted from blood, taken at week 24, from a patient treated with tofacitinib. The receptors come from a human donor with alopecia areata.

The CDR3 DNA sequence: TGCGCCAGCAGTCAATCGACAGGGTGGGGCACTGAAGCTTTCTTT. It encodes CASSQSTGWGTEAFF. This chain uses TRBV23-1 with TRBJ1-1; 7 bases agree with TRBD1. TRBV23-1 is sorted into the ORF group, with uncertain function. V lost 0 bases and J lost 4; bases outside the gene matches: 5. The CDR3 consists of 15 residues.

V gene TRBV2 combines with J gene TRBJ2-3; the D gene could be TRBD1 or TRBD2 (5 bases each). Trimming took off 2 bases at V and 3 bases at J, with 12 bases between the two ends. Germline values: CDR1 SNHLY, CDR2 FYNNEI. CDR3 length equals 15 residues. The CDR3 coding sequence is TGTGCCAGCAGTGAATGGGGCGGGCCAACAGATACGCAGTATTTT. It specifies CASSEWGGPTDTQYF.

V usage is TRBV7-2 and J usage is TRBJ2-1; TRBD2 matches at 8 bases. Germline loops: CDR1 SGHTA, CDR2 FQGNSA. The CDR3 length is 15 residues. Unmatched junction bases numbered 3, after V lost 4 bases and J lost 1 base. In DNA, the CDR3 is TGTGCCAGCAGCTCGGGACTAGGATCCTACAATGAGCAGTTCTTC. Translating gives CASSSGLGSYNEQFF.

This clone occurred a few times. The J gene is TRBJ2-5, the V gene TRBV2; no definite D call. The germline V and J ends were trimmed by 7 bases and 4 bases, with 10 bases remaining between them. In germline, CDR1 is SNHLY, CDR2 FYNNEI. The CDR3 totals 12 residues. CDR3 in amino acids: CASTQGSETQYF. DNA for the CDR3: TGTGCCAGCACCCAAGGGTCAGAGACCCAGTACTTC.

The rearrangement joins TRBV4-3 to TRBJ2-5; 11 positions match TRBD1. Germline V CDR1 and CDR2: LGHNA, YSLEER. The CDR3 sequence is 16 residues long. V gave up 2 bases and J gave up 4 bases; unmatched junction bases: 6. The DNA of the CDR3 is TGCGCCAGCAGCCAATCGGACAGGGGGCTTTCAGAGACCCAGTACTTC. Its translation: CASSQSDRGLSETQYF.

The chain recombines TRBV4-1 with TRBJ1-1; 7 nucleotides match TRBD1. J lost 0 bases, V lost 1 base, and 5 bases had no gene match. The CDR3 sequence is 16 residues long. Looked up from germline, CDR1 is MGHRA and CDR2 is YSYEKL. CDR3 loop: CASSQAQGDLNTEAFF. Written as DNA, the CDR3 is TGCGCCAGCAGCCAAGCTCAGGGGGATTTGAACACTGAAGCTTTCTTT.

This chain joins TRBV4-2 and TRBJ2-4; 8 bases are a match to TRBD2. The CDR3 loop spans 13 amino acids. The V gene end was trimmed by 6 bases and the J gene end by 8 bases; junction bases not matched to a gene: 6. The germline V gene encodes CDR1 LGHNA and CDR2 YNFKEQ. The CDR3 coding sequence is TGTGCCAGCAGAGGACTAGCTCGGGACATTCAGTACTTC. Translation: CASRGLARDIQYF.

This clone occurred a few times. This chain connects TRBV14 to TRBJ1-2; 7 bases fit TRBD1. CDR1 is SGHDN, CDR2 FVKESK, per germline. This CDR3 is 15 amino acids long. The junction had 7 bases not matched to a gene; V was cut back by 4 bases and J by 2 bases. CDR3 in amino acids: CASSRSGQDNYGYTF. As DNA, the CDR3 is TGTGCCAGCAGCCGAAGTGGACAGGACAACTATGGCTACACCTTC.

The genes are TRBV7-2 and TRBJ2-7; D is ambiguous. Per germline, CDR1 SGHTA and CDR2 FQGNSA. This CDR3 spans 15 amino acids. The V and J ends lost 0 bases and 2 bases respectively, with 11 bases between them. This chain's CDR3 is CASSLASAEPYEQYF. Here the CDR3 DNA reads TGTGCCAGCAGCTTAGCTTCAGCCGAACCCTACGAGCAGTACTTC.

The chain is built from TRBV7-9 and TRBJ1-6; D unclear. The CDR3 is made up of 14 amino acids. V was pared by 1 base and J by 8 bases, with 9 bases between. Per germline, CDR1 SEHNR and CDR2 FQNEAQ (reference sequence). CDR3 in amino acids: CASSLEGTHSPLHF. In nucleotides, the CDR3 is TGTGCCAGCAGCTTAGAGGGCACGCATTCACCCCTCCACTTT. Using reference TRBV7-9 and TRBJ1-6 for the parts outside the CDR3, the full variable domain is DTGVSQNPRHKITKRGQNVTFRCDPISEHNRLYWYRQTLGQGPEFLTYFQNEAQLEKSRLLSDRFSAERPKGSFSTLEIQRTEQGDSAMYLCASSLEGTHSPLHFGNGTRLTVT.

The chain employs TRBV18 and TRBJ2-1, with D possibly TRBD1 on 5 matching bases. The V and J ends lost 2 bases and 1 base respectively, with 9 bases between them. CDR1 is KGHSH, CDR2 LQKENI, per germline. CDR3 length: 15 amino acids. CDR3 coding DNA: TGTGCCAGCTCACCAGGTAGGGGATCCTACAATGAGCAGTTCTTC. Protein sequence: CASSPGRGSYNEQFF.

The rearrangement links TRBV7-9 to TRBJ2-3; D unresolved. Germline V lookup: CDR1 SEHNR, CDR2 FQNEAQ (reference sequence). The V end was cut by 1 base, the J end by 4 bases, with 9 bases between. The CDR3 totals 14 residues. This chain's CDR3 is CASSLGLSPDTQYF. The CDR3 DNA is TGTGCCAGCAGCTTAGGCCTCTCTCCAGATACGCAGTATTTT.

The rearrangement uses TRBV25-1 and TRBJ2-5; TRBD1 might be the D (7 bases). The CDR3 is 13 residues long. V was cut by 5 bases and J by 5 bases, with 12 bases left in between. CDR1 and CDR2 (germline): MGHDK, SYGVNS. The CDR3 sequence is CASSSPGGETQYF. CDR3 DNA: TGTGCCAGCAGTAGTCCAGGGGGGGAGACCCAGTACTTC.

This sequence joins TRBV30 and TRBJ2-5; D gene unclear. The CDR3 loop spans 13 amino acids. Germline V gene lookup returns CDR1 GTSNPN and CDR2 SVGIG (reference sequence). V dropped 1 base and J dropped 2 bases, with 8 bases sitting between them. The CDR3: CAWSEVRQETQYF. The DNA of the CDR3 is TGTGCCTGGAGTGAGGTGCGACAAGAGACCCAGTACTTC. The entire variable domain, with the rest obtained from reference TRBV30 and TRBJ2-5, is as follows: SQTIHQWPATLVQPVGSPLSLECTVEGTSNPNLYWYRQAAGRGLQLLFYSVGIGQISSEVPQNLSASRPQDRQFILSSKKLLLSDSGFYLCAWSEVRQETQYFGPGTRLLVL.

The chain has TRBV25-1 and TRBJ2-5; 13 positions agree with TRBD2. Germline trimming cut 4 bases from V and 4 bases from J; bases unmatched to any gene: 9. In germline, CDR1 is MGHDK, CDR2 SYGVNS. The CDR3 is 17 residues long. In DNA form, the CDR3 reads TGTGCCAGCAGTGTAGGACTAGCGGGGGCCCGGGGAGAGACCCAGTACTTC. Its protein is CASSVGLAGARGETQYF.

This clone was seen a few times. DNA for the CDR3: TGTGCCAGCAGTCGGACAGGGGGGAGGACCCTCCACTTT. Amino acid sequence: CASSRTGGRTLHF. V is TRBV28 and J is TRBJ1-6; 10 bases agree with TRBD1. The CDR3 sequence is 13 residues long. With V trimmed by 5 bases and J by 14 bases, 6 bases remained unmatched. Germline values: CDR1 MDHEN, CDR2 SYDVKM.

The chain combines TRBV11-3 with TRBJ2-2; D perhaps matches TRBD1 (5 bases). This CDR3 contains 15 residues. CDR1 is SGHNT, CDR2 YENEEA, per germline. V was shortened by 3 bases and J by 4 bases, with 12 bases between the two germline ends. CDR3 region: CASSFSDSATGELFF. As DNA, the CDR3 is TGTGCCAGCAGCTTCTCAGACAGTGCCACCGGGGAGCTGTTTTTT.

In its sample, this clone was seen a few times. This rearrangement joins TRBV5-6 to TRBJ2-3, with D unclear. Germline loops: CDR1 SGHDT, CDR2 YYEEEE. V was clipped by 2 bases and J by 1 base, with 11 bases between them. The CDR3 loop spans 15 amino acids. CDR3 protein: CASSFGPLGTDTQYF. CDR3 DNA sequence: TGTGCCAGCAGCTTCGGGCCTCTAGGCACAGATACGCAGTATTTT. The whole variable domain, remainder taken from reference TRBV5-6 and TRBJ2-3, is DAGVTQSPTHLIKTRGQQVTLRCSPKSGHDTVSWYQQALGQGPQFIFQYYEEEERQRGNFPDRFSGHQFPNYSSELNVNALLLGDSALYLCASSFGPLGTDTQYFGPGTRLTVL.

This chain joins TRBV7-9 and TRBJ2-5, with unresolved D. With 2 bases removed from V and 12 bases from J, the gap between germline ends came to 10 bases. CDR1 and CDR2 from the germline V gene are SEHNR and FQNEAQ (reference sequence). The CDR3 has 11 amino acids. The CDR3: CASSLSQVEYF. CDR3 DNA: TGTGCCAGCAGCTTATCACAAGTGGAGTACTTC.